A single sample is the source of the 4 T cell receptor beta chains below, sequenced in a study of response to subunit inactivated influenza vaccine. TCRdb re-called the RT-PCR reads through MiXCR, storing one row per CDR3 protein. The data hold hundreds of thousands of distinct CDR3 sequences, with 7.6% observed a single time. Sequenced here: PBMCs from blood, sampled less than 30 months after vaccination. These receptors all stem from a man aged 45-69 years who received an inactivated influenza vaccine.

This clonotype was counted a single time. J is TRBJ1-1 and V is TRBV4-1; TRBD1 aligns across 9 bases. This CDR3 region has 16 residues. Trimming at V came to 4 bases and at J to 4 bases, leaving 10 bases not matched to a gene. The germline V gene encodes CDR1 MGHRA and CDR2 YSYEKL. CDR3 region: CASSRPGQGLSTEAFF. The CDR3 coding sequence is TGCGCCAGCAGCCGGCCGGGACAGGGTCTGAGCACTGAAGCTTTCTTT.

This clonotype was detected only a few times. V gene TRBV29-1 combines with J gene TRBJ2-2; the D gene could be TRBD1 or TRBD2 (5 bases each). Looked up from germline, CDR1 is SQVTM and CDR2 is ANQGSEA. Trimming removed 6 bases from V and 7 bases from J, with 18 bases in between. CDR3 length equals 14 residues. Written as DNA, the CDR3 is TGCAGCGTGCAAGTGGGGGTGGGCGGCGGGGAGCTGTTTTTT. The encoded protein is CSVQVGVGGGELFF.

In its sample, this clonotype was seen a few times. The CDR3 DNA is TGTGCCAGCAGTTCGGACAGGGCCACTGAAGCTTTCTTT. This sequence encodes CASSSDRATEAFF. The rearrangement uses TRBV12-3 or TRBV12-4 and TRBJ1-1, with 8 bases identical to TRBD1. Trimming cost V 4 bases and J 4 bases; bases outside gene matches: 2. This CDR3 contains 13 residues.

The chain combines TRBV20-1 with TRBJ1-1; D possibly corresponds to TRBD1 (6 bases). The CDR3 covers 15 residues. CDR1 is DFQATT and CDR2 is SNEGSKA in the germline V gene (reference sequence). The V end lost 5 bases, the J end lost 0 bases, and 16 bases lay between the germline ends. The chain's CDR3 is CSASPGQLMNTEAFF. The CDR3 DNA reads as TGCAGTGCTTCGCCGGGACAACTTATGAACACTGAAGCTTTCTTT.